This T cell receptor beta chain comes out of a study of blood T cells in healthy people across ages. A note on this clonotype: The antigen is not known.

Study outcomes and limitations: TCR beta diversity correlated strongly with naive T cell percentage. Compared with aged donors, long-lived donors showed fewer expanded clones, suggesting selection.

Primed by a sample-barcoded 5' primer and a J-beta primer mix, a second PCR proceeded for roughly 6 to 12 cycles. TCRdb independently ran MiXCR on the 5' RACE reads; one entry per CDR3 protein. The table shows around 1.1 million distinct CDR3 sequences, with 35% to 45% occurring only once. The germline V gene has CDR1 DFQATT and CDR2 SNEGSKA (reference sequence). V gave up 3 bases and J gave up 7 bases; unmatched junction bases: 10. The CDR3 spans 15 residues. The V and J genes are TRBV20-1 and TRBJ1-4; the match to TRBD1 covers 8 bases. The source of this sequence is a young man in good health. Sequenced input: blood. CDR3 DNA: TGCAGTGCTAGTAATGCCAGGGGGCGTTTTGAAAAACTGTTTTTT. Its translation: CSASNARGRFEKLFF.